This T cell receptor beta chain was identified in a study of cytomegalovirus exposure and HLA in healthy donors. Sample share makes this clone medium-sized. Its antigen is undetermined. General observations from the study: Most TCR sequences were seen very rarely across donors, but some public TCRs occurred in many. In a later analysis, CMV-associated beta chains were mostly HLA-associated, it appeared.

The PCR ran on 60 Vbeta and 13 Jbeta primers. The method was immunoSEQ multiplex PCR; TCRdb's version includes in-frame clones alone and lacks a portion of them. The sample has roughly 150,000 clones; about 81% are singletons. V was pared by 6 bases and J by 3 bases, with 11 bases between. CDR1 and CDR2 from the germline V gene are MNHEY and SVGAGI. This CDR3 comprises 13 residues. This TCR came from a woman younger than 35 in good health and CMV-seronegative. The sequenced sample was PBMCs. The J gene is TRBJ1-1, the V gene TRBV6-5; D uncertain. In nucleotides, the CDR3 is TGTGCCAGCAGGTCTCTATCGTACACTGAAGCTTTCTTT. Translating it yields CASRSLSYTEAFF.